This TCR beta chain emerged from a study of regulatory T cells in long-lasting Graves disease. In building TCR beta libraries, iRepertoire HTBI primers were used together with Arm-PCR of CDR3 regions. TCRdb re-called the multiplex PCR reads through MiXCR, storing one row per CDR3 protein. The data show fewer than 450,000 distinct CDR3 sequences, with around 20% seen just once and around 20% held by the top ten. As for time point: persistent/refractory GD, antithyroid drugs over 5 years with positive TRAb. Isolated PBMC RNA provided the starting material for the TCR library. Looked up from germline, CDR1 is MNHNS and CDR2 is SASEGT. CDR3 length: 15 residues. Germline trimming cut 6 bases from V and 10 bases from J; bases unmatched to any gene: 11. This clonotype was observed many times.

This clonotype was obtained from a female donor with Graves disease. The chain combines TRBV6-1 with TRBJ1-6; TRBD1 agrees at 8 bases. The sample was peripheral blood mononuclear cells (PBMCs), taken when the disease was refractory, from a patient treated with antithyroid drugs. CDR3 residues: CASRNGQGLGSPLHF. The CDR3 DNA is TGTGCCAGCAGAAACGGACAGGGTCTAGGGTCACCCCTCCACTTT.